A single sample gave rise to the 25 T cell receptor beta chains below, sequenced in a study of identifying expanded T cells in peripheral blood. Assay: immunoSEQ multiplex PCR; the TCRdb copy retains only in-frame clones and omits some. The table has 100,000 to 150,000 clones, about 80% seen once. The sample consisted of blood. These receptors were taken from a person aged 18 to 75 in good health.

Concerning this clone itself: The identical CDR3 is also encoded by other nucleotide sequences in the sample. The V call is TRBV18, the J call TRBJ2-7, with D perhaps matching TRBD2 (5 bases). From germline, CDR1 is KGHSH and CDR2 LQKENI. The CDR3 loop spans 12 amino acids. With 3 bases removed from V and 4 bases from J, the gap between germline ends came to 7 bases. CDR3 in amino acids: CASSPGSYEQYF. CDR3 DNA: TGTGCCAGCTCACCGGGGAGTTACGAGCAGTACTTC.

The V gene is TRBV6-5, the J gene TRBJ2-7; D possibly corresponds to TRBD2 (5 bases). V lost 6 bases to trimming and J lost 3 bases, with 15 bases between them. Germline values: CDR1 MNHEY, CDR2 SVGAGI. This CDR3 spans 14 amino acids. DNA of the CDR3: TGTGCCAGCAGGATATCGGGGAATCGCTACGAGCAGTACTTC. Translated, it gives CASRISGNRYEQYF.

The CDR3 bases are TGTGCCAGCAGCTTAGCTGGACCGAGCCAATACGAGCAGTACTTC. Translated, it gives CASSLAGPSQYEQYF. The genes are TRBV11-2 and TRBJ2-7; the D is unclear. The CDR3 sequence is 15 residues long. V was shortened by 1 base and J by 4 bases, with 14 bases between the two germline ends. Germline V CDR1 and CDR2: SGHAT, FQNNGV.

The chain uses TRBV18 and TRBJ1-5, with D possibly matching TRBD1 (5 bases). CDR1 KGHSH and CDR2 LQKENI come from the germline V gene. The CDR3 spans 14 residues. Trimming shortened V by 3 bases and J by 6 bases, and 12 bases separated the two germline ends. This CDR3 is CASSPQGSRQPQHF. The CDR3 DNA reads as TGTGCCAGCTCACCCCAGGGATCACGTCAGCCCCAGCATTTT.

The CDR3 protein is CASSLYNEQFF. Here the CDR3 DNA reads TGTGCCAGCAGCCTATACAATGAGCAGTTCTTC. The chain uses TRBV5-6 and TRBJ2-1, with D hard to call. The CDR3 runs to 11 residues. The germline CDR1 and CDR2 sequences are SGHDT and YYEEEE. V was cut by 4 bases and J by 4 bases, with 3 bases left in between.

This chain links TRBV2 with TRBJ1-2, with 10 bases lining up with TRBD1. V lost 7 bases and J lost 8; bases outside the gene matches: 7. This CDR3 contains 13 residues. Germline V lookup: CDR1 SNHLY, CDR2 FYNNEI. The CDR3 sequence: CASKGQGKHGYTF. The CDR3 DNA reads as TGTGCCAGCAAGGGACAGGGGAAGCACGGCTACACCTTC.

This chain connects TRBV14 to TRBJ1-6; tentative D call: TRBD1 (5 bases). The germline CDR1 and CDR2 sequences are SGHDN and FVKESK. Trimming stripped 4 bases from V and 5 bases from J, with 15 bases between. CDR3 length: 16 amino acids. The CDR3 protein is CASSLRGNHHNSPLHF. DNA of the CDR3: TGTGCCAGCAGCCTTCGGGGGAACCATCATAATTCACCCCTCCACTTT.

This clone was seen only once. V gene TRBV7-2 combines with J gene TRBJ2-1, with 9 nucleotides matching TRBD1. The CDR3 spans 16 residues. The junction had 5 bases not matched to a gene; V was cut back by 0 bases and J by 5 bases. CDR1 and CDR2 (germline): SGHTA, FQGNSA. The CDR3 sequence: CASSLARGQGNNEQFF. The CDR3 bases are TGTGCCAGCAGCTTAGCGCGTGGACAGGGGAACAATGAGCAGTTCTTC.

The CDR3 protein is CASSVLWAKGANYGYTF. CDR3 sequence (DNA): TGTGCCAGCAGCGTCCTGTGGGCGAAGGGGGCTAACTATGGCTACACCTTC. The chain carries TRBV7-2 and TRBJ1-2; possible D gene TRBD1, 6 bases. The V gene's germline CDR1 is SGHTA and CDR2 FQGNSA. Deletions cut 5 bases from V and 0 bases from J, with 19 bases between. The CDR3 runs to 17 residues.

The rearrangement joins TRBV18 to TRBJ1-4, with D perhaps TRBD1 (6 bases). Germline CDR1 KGHSH, CDR2 LQKENI. Trimming took off 4 bases at V and 7 bases at J, with 10 bases between the two ends. This CDR3 comprises 13 residues. The CDR3 DNA follows: TGTGCCAGCTCACGGGGGGCCCTTGAAAAACTGTTTTTT. Protein product: CASSRGALEKLFF.

This clone was seen only once. This sequence joins TRBV7-8 and TRBJ1-5; D gene ambiguous. Between the trimmed V and J ends, which lost 4 bases and 5 bases, there was a span of 15 bases. The V gene's germline CDR1 is SGHVS and CDR2 FQNEAQ. The CDR3 has 15 residues. The CDR3 bases are TGTGCCAGCAGCTCCCGAACGGCAGGCCATCAGCCCCAGCATTTT. Protein product: CASSSRTAGHQPQHF.

This clone showed up just a few times. This chain joins TRBV11-2 and TRBJ1-6; perhaps TRBD1 as D (6 bases). The CDR3 loop spans 15 amino acids. Germline V gene data show CDR1 as SGHAT and CDR2 as FQNNGV. V dropped 0 bases and J dropped 7 bases, with 10 bases sitting between them. CDR3 sequence: CASSLERTENSPLHF. The CDR3 DNA follows: TGTGCCAGCAGCTTAGAAAGGACAGAGAATTCACCCCTCCACTTT. Filled out from reference TRBV11-2 and TRBJ1-6, the complete variable domain reads EAGVAQSPRYKIIEKRQSVAFWCNPISGHATLYWYQQILGQGPKLLIQFQNNGVVDDSQLPKDRFSAERLKGVDSTLKIQPAKLEDSAVYLCASSLERTENSPLHFGNGTRLTVT.

Only one count was recorded for this clone. The chain carries TRBV14 and TRBJ2-3, with D possibly being TRBD1 or TRBD2 (5 bases each). V lost 1 base and J lost 6, with 17 bases in between. The CDR3 runs to 16 residues. Germline CDR1 is SGHDN and CDR2 is FVKESK. CDR3 sequence reads: CASSQGLLAGTDTQYF. CDR3 in DNA: TGTGCCAGCAGCCAAGGTCTTCTCGCAGGGACGGATACGCAGTATTTT.

J is TRBJ2-5 and V is TRBV6-5, with D perhaps given as TRBD1 or TRBD2 (7 bases each). V was cut by 11 bases and J by 5 bases, with 18 bases left in between. Per germline, CDR1 MNHEY and CDR2 SVGAGI. This CDR3 spans 13 amino acids. The CDR3 sequence: CAGGGGEQETQYF. CDR3 in DNA: TGTGCCGGGGGAGGGGGCGAGCAGGAGACCCAGTACTTC.

The table lists this clone with a count of one. The rearrangement joins TRBV27 to TRBJ2-3; unclear D gene. V lost 2 bases to trimming and J lost 4 bases, with 4 bases between them. The CDR3 loop spans 12 amino acids. The germline V gene has CDR1 MNHEY and CDR2 SMNVEV (reference sequence). CDR3 region: CASSLGSDTQYF. The CDR3, as DNA: TGTGCCAGCAGTTTAGGGTCAGATACGCAGTATTTT.

The chain has TRBV7-9 and TRBJ2-7; D assignment may be TRBD1 or TRBD2 (5 bases each). The germline V and J ends were trimmed by 5 bases and 6 bases, with 14 bases remaining between them. This CDR3 comprises 13 residues. The germline gives CDR1 SEHNR, CDR2 FQNEAQ (reference sequence). The DNA of the CDR3 is TGTGCCAGCAGCGATCGGGGCCCCTCCGAGCAGTACTTC. Its translation: CASSDRGPSEQYF. The full variable domain, completed using reference TRBV7-9 and TRBJ2-7, is DTGVSQNPRHKITKRGQNVTFRCDPISEHNRLYWYRQTLGQGPEFLTYFQNEAQLEKSRLLSDRFSAERPKGSFSTLEIQRTEQGDSAMYLCASSDRGPSEQYFGPGTRLTVT.

V usage is TRBV6-5 and J usage is TRBJ2-7; the D is unclear. Germline V lookup: CDR1 MNHEY, CDR2 SVGAGI. V was trimmed by 3 bases and J by 7 bases, leaving 10 bases between them. The CDR3 is 12 residues long. The CDR3 sequence: CASSYLGREQYF. The CDR3 nucleotides are TGTGCCAGCAGTTATCTGGGCCGAGAGCAGTACTTC.

The table lists this clone with a count of one. This chain joins TRBV7-8 and TRBJ1-1, with TRBD1 matching over 9 bases. Germline CDR1 SGHVS, CDR2 FQNEAQ. This CDR3 is built from 16 residues. V trimming: 5 bases; J trimming: 5 bases; junction bases outside the gene matches: 12. The CDR3 DNA reads TGTGCCAGCAGCGGAATTCGGGGACAGGGTTCGACTGAAGCTTTCTTT. Translated, it gives CASSGIRGQGSTEAFF.

V gene TRBV30 combines with J gene TRBJ1-6; possible D gene TRBD1, 6 bases. The CDR3 is 15 residues long. Trimming cost V 4 bases and J 10 bases, with 20 bases left between them. CDR1 is GTSNPN and CDR2 is SVGIG in the germline V gene (reference sequence). The CDR3 region has the DNA TGTGCCTGGAAGCCCCTACTCAGGACAGAGTCACCCCTCCACTTT. Translation gives CAWKPLLRTESPLHF.

The V gene is TRBV27, the J gene TRBJ2-2; 8 bases map to TRBD1. CDR3 size: 16 residues. Germline CDR1 MNHEY, CDR2 SMNVEV (reference sequence). The trim removed 3 bases at V and 6 bases at J, leaving 9 bases unmatched. The CDR3 region is CASSLSGQASPGELFF. As DNA, the CDR3 is TGTGCCAGCAGTTTGTCGGGACAGGCGTCGCCCGGGGAGCTGTTTTTT.

This rearrangement joins TRBV28 to TRBJ2-3, with D perhaps matching TRBD2 (5 bases). The CDR3 is 15 amino acids. Trimming cost V 2 bases and J 7 bases, with 16 bases left between them. Germline V gene data show CDR1 as MDHEN and CDR2 as SYDVKM. The CDR3 loop reads CASSLVIAERNTQYF. CDR3 DNA sequence: TGTGCCAGCAGTTTAGTGATTGCCGAGCGGAATACGCAGTATTTT.

The chain is built from TRBV7-9 and TRBJ2-7; TRBD2 agrees at 7 bases. Germline CDR1 is SEHNR and CDR2 is FQNEAQ (reference sequence). CDR3 length: 15 residues. V shed 2 bases and J 5 bases; nucleotides not matched to a gene: 9. In nucleotides, the CDR3 is TGTGCCAGCAGCTTATTTGGTGGGAGGGACGACGAGCAGTACTTC. Its protein product is CASSLFGGRDDEQYF.

This clone has more than one count but fewer than ten. CDR3 sequence reads: CASSLRDRNTGELFF. Here the CDR3 DNA reads TGTGCCAGCAGCCTCCGGGACAGGAACACCGGGGAGCTGTTTTTT. The chain uses TRBV11-2 and TRBJ2-2; 7 bases line up with TRBD1. The CDR3 has 15 residues. Germline values: CDR1 SGHAT, CDR2 FQNNGV. With V trimmed by 5 bases and J by 1 base, 4 bases remained unmatched.

This chain uses TRBV11-3 with TRBJ1-1; 9 bases line up with TRBD1. The V and J ends lost 4 bases and 4 bases, in that order; junction bases with no gene match: 13. The CDR3 contains 17 residues. The germline gives CDR1 SGHNT, CDR2 YENEEA. CDR3: CASSSRDRVYDGTEAFF. The CDR3 DNA reads TGTGCCAGCAGCTCCCGGGACAGGGTATACGATGGCACTGAAGCTTTCTTT. The complete variable domain, with remaining parts taken from reference TRBV11-3 and TRBJ1-1, reads EAGVVQSPRYKIIEKKQPVAFWCNPISGHNTLYWYLQNLGQGPELLIRYENEEAVDDSQLPKDRFSAERLKGVDSTLKIQPAELGDSAVYLCASSSRDRVYDGTEAFFGQGTRLTVV.

The gene calls are TRBV28 and TRBJ2-7; no clear D gene. The CDR3 covers 12 residues. V dropped 4 bases and J dropped 7 bases, with 11 bases sitting between them. The germline CDR1 and CDR2 sequences are MDHEN and SYDVKM. CDR3 protein: CASSWGSWEQYF. Written as DNA, the CDR3 is TGTGCCAGCAGTTGGGGTTCATGGGAGCAGTACTTC.